These 15 T cell receptor beta chains were all obtained from the same sample, sequenced in a study of OX40 agonist ivuxolimab in advanced cancers. TCRdb's table, derived via immunoSEQ multiplex PCR, lists solely in-frame clones and lacks some. The table has about 75,000 clones, 86% seen once. Sequencing used CD4+ or CD8+ T cells sorted from blood, obtained in a trial of the OX40 agonist ivuxolimab. The receptors were gathered from an adult with an advanced solid tumor such as melanoma, head and neck, liver or kidney cancer.

V usage is TRBV6-4 and J usage is TRBJ2-2; D call uncertain. Trimming cost V 3 bases and J 3 bases, with 8 bases left between them. The CDR3 sequence is 14 residues long. Germline V gives CDR1 MRHNA, CDR2 SNTAGT. The CDR3 nucleotides read TGTGCCAGCAGTGAAGAGGTCTACACCGGGGAGCTGTTTTTT. Protein: CASSEEVYTGELFF.

This chain connects TRBV18 to TRBJ1-5; D ambiguous. The CDR3 sequence is 14 residues long. Germline V lookup: CDR1 KGHSH, CDR2 LQKENI. V lost 3 bases and J 0 bases, leaving 6 bases between the germline ends. The CDR3 region has the DNA TGTGCCAGCTCACCCGTCTCTAGCAATCAGCCCCAGCATTTT. Translated: CASSPVSSNQPQHF. Together with reference TRBV18 and TRBJ1-5, the CDR3 gives the full variable domain: NAGVMQNPRHLVRRRGQEARLRCSPMKGHSHVYWYRQLPEEGLKFMVYLQKENIIDESGMPKERFSAEFPKEGPSILRIQQVVRGDSAAYFCASSPVSSNQPQHFGDGTRLSIL.

The chain links TRBV6-5 to TRBJ2-3; 11 nucleotides line up with TRBD2. V dropped 8 bases and J dropped 5; count of bases not matched to a gene: 6. CDR1 is MNHEY, CDR2 SVGAGI, per germline. The CDR3 covers 14 residues. This chain's CDR3 is CASQTSGAEDTQYF. CDR3 in DNA: TGTGCCAGCCAGACTAGCGGGGCGGAAGATACGCAGTATTTT.

The rearrangement joins TRBV30 to TRBJ2-7; 8 bases are shared with TRBD1. V lost 1 base, J lost 6 bases, and 5 bases stayed unmatched. Germline lookup yields CDR1 GTSNPN and CDR2 SVGIG (reference sequence). This CDR3 region has 13 residues. For the CDR3, the DNA is TGTGCCTGGAGTGGCAGGGGGCCGTCCGAGCAGTACTTC. Protein: CAWSGRGPSEQYF.

The J gene is TRBJ2-5, the V gene TRBV7-3; D gene ambiguous. Germline V gene lookup returns CDR1 SGHTA and CDR2 FQGTGA. The CDR3 has 15 residues. V lost 0 bases and J 3 bases, leaving 11 bases between the germline ends. CDR3 protein: CASSLTGRAEETQYF. The CDR3 DNA follows: TGTGCCAGCAGCTTAACAGGACGGGCGGAAGAGACCCAGTACTTC.

The gene calls are TRBV20-1 and TRBJ1-1; D is perhaps TRBD1 (5 bases). This CDR3 region has 11 residues. The germline V gene encodes CDR1 DFQATT and CDR2 SNEGSKA (reference sequence). V shed 3 bases and J shed 8 bases, with 10 bases lying between them. CDR3 sequence (DNA): TGCAGTGCTAGGTTACGGGGCGAAGCTTTCTTT. Its translation: CSARLRGEAFF.

This chain links TRBV7-8 with TRBJ1-3; D not resolved. From germline, CDR1 is SGHVS and CDR2 FQNEAQ. The CDR3 contains 16 residues. V gave up 0 bases and J gave up 0 bases, with 9 bases separating them. CDR3 amino acids: CASSLALGISGNTIYF. The CDR3 nucleotides are TGTGCCAGCAGCTTAGCGTTGGGGATCTCTGGAAACACCATATATTTT.

The chain is built from TRBV28 and TRBJ1-1; D call uncertain. Trimming removed 3 bases from V and 1 base from J, with 12 bases in between. Germline V gene lookup returns CDR1 MDHEN and CDR2 SYDVKM. The CDR3 totals 15 residues. In nucleotides, the CDR3 is TGTGCCAGCAGTTTCTCGGGTAAGGGGAACACTGAAGCTTTCTTT. Translated, it gives CASSFSGKGNTEAFF.

This sequence joins TRBV5-1 and TRBJ2-5; D uncertain. This CDR3 region has 13 residues. CDR1 SGHRS and CDR2 YFSETQ come from the germline V gene. V lost 0 bases, J lost 4 bases, and 7 bases lay in between. The CDR3 nucleotides read TGCGCCAGCAGCTTGGAACTGGTAGAGACCCAGTACTTC. It yields the protein CASSLELVETQYF.

CDR3 coding DNA: TGTGCCAGCAGCCAAGCCAGGGGCTCGAACAGGGAAGGCGGGTCCTACGAGCAGTACTTC. This encodes CASSQARGSNREGGSYEQYF. The chain combines TRBV14 with TRBJ2-7; a weak D match, TRBD1 (6 bases). V was cut by 1 base and J by 1 base, with 26 bases left in between. CDR3 length: 20 amino acids. Germline V CDR1 and CDR2: SGHDN, FVKESK.

This clone showed up just a few times. The V call is TRBV20-1, the J call TRBJ1-1; no clear D gene. The V and J ends lost 3 bases and 7 bases respectively, with 9 bases between them. In germline, CDR1 is DFQATT, CDR2 SNEGSKA (reference sequence). This CDR3 region has 11 residues. The CDR3 DNA follows: TGCAGTGCTAGTGCGGAAAGTGAAGCTTTCTTT. Translation gives CSASAESEAFF.

The gene calls are TRBV19 and TRBJ2-7; D is possibly TRBD2 (6 bases). The CDR3 loop spans 15 amino acids. Trimming removed 4 bases from V and 2 bases from J, with 15 bases in between. CDR1 is LNHDA and CDR2 is SQIVND in the germline V gene (reference sequence). In DNA form, the CDR3 reads TGTGCCAGTAGTACACTTAGCGGAGACGCCTACGAGCAGTACTTC. Translated: CASSTLSGDAYEQYF.

The chain employs TRBV5-1 and TRBJ1-2, with TRBD1 identical over 12 bases. V lost 3 bases to trimming and J lost 5 bases; unmatched junction nucleotides: 5. Germline V gene sequence: CDR1 SGHRS, CDR2 YFSETQ. The CDR3 extends over 15 amino acids. In DNA, the CDR3 is TGCGCCAGCAGCTCCGGGACAGGGGGCGATTATGGCTACACCTTC. Its protein product is CASSSGTGGDYGYTF.

The genes are TRBV5-4 and TRBJ1-1, with D uncertain. CDR1 is SGHNT, CDR2 YYREEE, per germline (reference sequence). V was clipped by 1 base and J by 0 bases, with 7 bases between them. CDR3 length: 14 amino acids. CDR3 DNA: TGTGCCAGCAGCTTGCCCTTTATGAACACTGAAGCTTTCTTT. Translation gives CASSLPFMNTEAFF.

This clone was seen a few times. This chain connects TRBV25-1 to TRBJ1-1; D gene uncertain. Trimming cost V 4 bases and J 1 base, with 7 bases left between them. The germline CDR1 and CDR2 sequences are MGHDK and SYGVNS. The length of the CDR3 is 13 residues. The CDR3 coding sequence is TGTGCCAGCAGTGGGTTGGCGAACACTGAAGCTTTCTTT. Residues: CASSGLANTEAFF.